A single sample is the source of the 9 T cell receptor beta chains below, sequenced in a study. MiXCR was run by TCRdb on the 5' RACE reads, yielding one entry per CDR3 protein. The sample yields over 45,000 distinct CDR3 sequences, 26% seen once. Tregs were sorted as CD4+CD25+CD127-/low cells. Material for sequencing was tumor-infiltrating Tregs sorted from the breast tumor. The origin of the receptors is a female donor with breast cancer.

This clonotype was detected only a few times. For the CDR3, the DNA is TGTGCCAGCAGCCAGCATCCGGGACAGTCGTCTGGGGCCAACGTCCTGACTTTC. Its protein product is CASSQHPGQSSGANVLTF. V and J are TRBV3-1 and TRBJ2-6, with 7 bases lining up with TRBD1. The length of the CDR3 is 18 residues. The germline gives CDR1 LGHDT, CDR2 YNNKEL (reference sequence). Trimming removed 3 bases from V and 1 base from J; junction bases left unmatched: 9.

Comments on this clonotype: This may come from a read error, since a much larger clone is one base off. J is TRBJ1-4 and V is TRBV30; no firm D call. The CDR3 extends over 11 amino acids. Germline CDR1 GTSNPN, CDR2 SVGIG (reference sequence). CDR3 sequence: CARSIREKLFF. Written as DNA, the CDR3 is TGTGCCCGGAGCATTCGGGAAAAACTGTTTTTT.

This clonotype was observed many times. The chain recombines TRBV7-2 with TRBJ2-7; D may be TRBD1 (5 bases). Deletions cut 2 bases from V and 6 bases from J, with 14 bases between. The germline V gene has CDR1 SGHTA and CDR2 FQGNSA. This CDR3 is built from 14 residues. The CDR3 region has the DNA TGTGCCAGCAGCTTAACCAGGACATCGGCCGAGCAGTACTTC. Its translation: CASSLTRTSAEQYF. Full variable domain (missing parts from reference TRBV7-2 and TRBJ2-7): GAGVSQSPSNKVTEKGKDVELRCDPISGHTALYWYRQSLGQGLEFLIYFQGNSAPDKSGLPSDRFSAERTGGSVSTLTIQRTQQEDSAVYLCASSLTRTSAEQYFGPGTRLTVT.

This clonotype was seen many times. V is TRBV6-5 and J is TRBJ2-2, with 8 bases fitting TRBD1. This CDR3 spans 16 amino acids. J gave up 4 bases and V 4 bases, and 8 bases lay outside the gene matches. Germline-derived CDR1 and CDR2 are MNHEY and SVGAGI. The CDR3 coding sequence is TGTGCCAGCAGTTCGGGACCAGGGGGCGCCACCGGGGAGCTGTTTTTT. The encoded protein is CASSSGPGGATGELFF.

This clonotype was observed a handful of times. The V call is TRBV5-5, the J call TRBJ2-7; TRBD1 or TRBD2 may be the D gene (5 bases each). The germline gives CDR1 SGHKS, CDR2 YYEKEE (reference sequence). Trimming left V 0 bases short and J 4 bases short, with 11 bases between. The CDR3 loop spans 14 amino acids. CDR3 coding DNA: TGTGCCAGCAGCTTGGTAGGCAGGGAGTACGAGCAGTACTTC. Amino acid sequence: CASSLVGREYEQYF.

Only a few counts were recorded for this clonotype. The chain links TRBV5-1 to TRBJ1-5; D ambiguous. V dropped 1 base and J dropped 3 bases, with 11 bases sitting between them. CDR1 is SGHRS and CDR2 is YFSETQ in the germline V gene. The CDR3 sequence is 15 residues long. In nucleotides, the CDR3 is TGCGCCAGCAGCTTGTTTGGGCAGATCAATCAGCCCCAGCATTTT. Its translation is CASSLFGQINQPQHF. The entire variable domain, with the rest obtained from reference TRBV5-1 and TRBJ1-5, is as follows: KAGVTQTPRYLIKTRGQQVTLSCSPISGHRSVSWYQQTPGQGLQFLFEYFSETQRNKGNFPGRFSGRQFSNSRSEMNVSTLELGDSALYLCASSLFGQINQPQHFGDGTRLSIL.

V is TRBV5-1 and J is TRBJ2-3; D ambiguous. The CDR3 extends over 15 amino acids. CDR1 is SGHRS and CDR2 is YFSETQ in the germline V gene. V was trimmed by 0 bases and J by 1 base, leaving 9 bases between them. In nucleotides, the CDR3 is TGCGCCAGCAGCTTGGGGAACGTCGGCACAGATACGCAGTATTTT. This gives the protein CASSLGNVGTDTQYF.

This chain's CDR3 is CASSRQQGDTQYF. CDR3 nucleotides: TGCGCCAGCAGCCGACAGCAGGGGGATACGCAGTATTTT. This chain links TRBV5-1 with TRBJ2-3; perhaps TRBD1 as D (6 bases). Germline-derived CDR1 and CDR2 are SGHRS and YFSETQ. The CDR3 has 13 residues. V was trimmed by 4 bases and J by 6 bases, leaving 12 bases between them.

This clonotype has a count of ten or more. V usage is TRBV20-1 and J usage is TRBJ2-5; D might be TRBD1 (6 bases). V was shortened by 3 bases and J by 5 bases, with 10 bases between the two germline ends. There are 12 residues in the CDR3. Germline-derived CDR1 and CDR2 are DFQATT and SNEGSKA (reference sequence). The CDR3 region has the DNA TGCAGTGCTAGTTCAGGGGAGGAGACCCAGTACTTC. It codes for CSASSGEETQYF.